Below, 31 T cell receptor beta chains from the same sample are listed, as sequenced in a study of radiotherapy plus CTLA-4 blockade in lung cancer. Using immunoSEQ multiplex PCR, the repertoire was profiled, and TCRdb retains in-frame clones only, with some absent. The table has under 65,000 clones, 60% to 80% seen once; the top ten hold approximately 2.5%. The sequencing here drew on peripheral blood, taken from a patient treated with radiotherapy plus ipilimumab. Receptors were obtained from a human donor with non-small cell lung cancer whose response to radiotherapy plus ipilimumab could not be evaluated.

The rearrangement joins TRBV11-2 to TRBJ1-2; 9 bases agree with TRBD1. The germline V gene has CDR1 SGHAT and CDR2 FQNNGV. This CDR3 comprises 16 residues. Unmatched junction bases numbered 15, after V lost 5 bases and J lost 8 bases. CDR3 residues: CASSPTTGGAPGGYTF. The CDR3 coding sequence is TGTGCCAGCAGCCCCACTACAGGGGGCGCCCCGGGGGGCTACACCTTC.

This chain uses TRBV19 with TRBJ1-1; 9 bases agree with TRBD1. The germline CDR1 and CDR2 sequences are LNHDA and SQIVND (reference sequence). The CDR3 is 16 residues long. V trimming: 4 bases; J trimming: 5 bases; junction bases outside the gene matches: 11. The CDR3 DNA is TGTGCCAGTAGTACCCTACCGGGACAGGGAAGGACTGAAGCTTTCTTT. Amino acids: CASSTLPGQGRTEAFF.

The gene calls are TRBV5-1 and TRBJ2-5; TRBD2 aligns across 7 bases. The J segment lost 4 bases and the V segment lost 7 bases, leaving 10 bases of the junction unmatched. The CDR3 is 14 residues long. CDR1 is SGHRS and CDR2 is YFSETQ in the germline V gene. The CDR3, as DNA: TGCGCCAGCGGCCGGAGCGGGGATGGAGAGACCCAGTACTTC. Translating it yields CASGRSGDGETQYF.

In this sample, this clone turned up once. Here the CDR3 reads CASSVGTSGLTDTQYF. DNA for the CDR3: TGTGCCAGCAGCGTTGGGACTAGCGGGCTCACAGATACGCAGTATTTT. The chain employs TRBV5-4 and TRBJ2-3; 12 bases line up with TRBD2. Per the germline V gene, CDR1 is SGHNT and CDR2 is YYREEE (reference sequence). V lost 4 bases and J lost 2; bases outside the gene matches: 5. The CDR3 runs 16 residues.

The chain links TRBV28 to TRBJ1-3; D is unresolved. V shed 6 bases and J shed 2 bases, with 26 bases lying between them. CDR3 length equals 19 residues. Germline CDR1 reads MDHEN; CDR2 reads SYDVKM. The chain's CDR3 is CASSGGLVALVITGNTIYF. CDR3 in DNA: TGTGCCAGCAGCGGTGGACTTGTGGCTTTAGTGATAACTGGAAACACCATATATTTT.

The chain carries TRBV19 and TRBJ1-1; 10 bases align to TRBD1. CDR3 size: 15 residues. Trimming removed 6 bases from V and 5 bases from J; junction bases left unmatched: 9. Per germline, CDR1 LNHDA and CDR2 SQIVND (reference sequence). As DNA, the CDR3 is TGTGCCAGTAGGGACAGGGGGACAGGGAAGACTGAAGCTTTCTTT. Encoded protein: CASRDRGTGKTEAFF.

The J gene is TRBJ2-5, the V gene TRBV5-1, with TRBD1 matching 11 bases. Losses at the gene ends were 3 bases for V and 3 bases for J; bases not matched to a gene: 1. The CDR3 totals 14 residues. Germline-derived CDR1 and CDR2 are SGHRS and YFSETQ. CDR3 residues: CASSWTGGEETQYF. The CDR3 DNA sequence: TGCGCCAGCAGCTGGACAGGGGGCGAAGAGACCCAGTACTTC.

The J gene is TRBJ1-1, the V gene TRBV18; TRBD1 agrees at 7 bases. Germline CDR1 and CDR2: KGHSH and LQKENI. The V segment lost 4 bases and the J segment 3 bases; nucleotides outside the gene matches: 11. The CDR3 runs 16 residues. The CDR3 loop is CASSRRQGNRDTEAFF. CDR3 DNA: TGTGCCAGCTCACGCCGACAGGGCAATCGGGACACTGAAGCTTTCTTT.

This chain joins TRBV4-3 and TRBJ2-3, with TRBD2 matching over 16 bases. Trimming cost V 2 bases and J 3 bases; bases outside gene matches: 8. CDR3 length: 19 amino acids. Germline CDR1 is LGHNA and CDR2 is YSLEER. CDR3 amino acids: CASSQFAGLAGGLTDTQYF. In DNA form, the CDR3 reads TGCGCCAGCAGCCAATTTGCGGGACTAGCGGGAGGGTTGACAGATACGCAGTATTTT.

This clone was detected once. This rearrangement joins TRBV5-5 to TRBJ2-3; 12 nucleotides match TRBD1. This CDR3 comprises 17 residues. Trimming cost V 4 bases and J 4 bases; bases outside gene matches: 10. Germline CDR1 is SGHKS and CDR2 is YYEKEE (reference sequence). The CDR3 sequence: CASSQRGDRGLADTQYF. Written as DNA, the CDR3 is TGTGCCAGCAGCCAACGTGGGGACAGGGGGCTCGCAGATACGCAGTATTTT.

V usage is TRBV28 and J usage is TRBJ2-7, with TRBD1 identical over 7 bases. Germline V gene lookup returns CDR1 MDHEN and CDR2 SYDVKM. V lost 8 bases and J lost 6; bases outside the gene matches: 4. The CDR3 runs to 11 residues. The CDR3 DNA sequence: TGTGCCAGCGCGGACAGGTTCGAGCAGTACTTC. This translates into CASADRFEQYF.

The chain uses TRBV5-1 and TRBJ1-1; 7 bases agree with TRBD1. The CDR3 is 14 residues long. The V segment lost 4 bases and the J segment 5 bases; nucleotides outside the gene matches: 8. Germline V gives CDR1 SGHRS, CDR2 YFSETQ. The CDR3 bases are TGCGCCAGCAGCATTACAGGGGTTCGGACTGAAGCTTTCTTT. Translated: CASSITGVRTEAFF.

The CDR3 sequence is CASSSHAGTMTYEQYF. CDR3 coding DNA: TGTGCCAGCAGTTCCCATGCCGGGACAATGACTTACGAGCAGTACTTC. The chain recombines TRBV6-6 with TRBJ2-7; TRBD1 is a possible D gene (6 bases). Trimming cost V 4 bases and J 4 bases, with 20 bases left between them. Germline V gene sequence: CDR1 MNHNY, CDR2 SVGAGI (reference sequence). This CDR3 spans 16 amino acids.

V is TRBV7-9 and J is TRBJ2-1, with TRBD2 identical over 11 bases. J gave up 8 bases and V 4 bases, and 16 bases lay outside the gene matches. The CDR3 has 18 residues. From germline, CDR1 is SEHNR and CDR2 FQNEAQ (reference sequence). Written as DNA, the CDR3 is TGTGCCAGCAGCTCTCCCCAGGGTAGCGGGGGGGCCCTCTATGAGCAGTTCTTC. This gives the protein CASSSPQGSGGALYEQFF.

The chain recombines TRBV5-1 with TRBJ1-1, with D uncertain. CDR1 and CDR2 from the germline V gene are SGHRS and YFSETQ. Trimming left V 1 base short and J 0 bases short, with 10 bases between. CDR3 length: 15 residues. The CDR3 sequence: CASSLNYAVNTEAFF. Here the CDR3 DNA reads TGCGCCAGCAGCTTGAACTACGCTGTGAACACTGAAGCTTTCTTT.

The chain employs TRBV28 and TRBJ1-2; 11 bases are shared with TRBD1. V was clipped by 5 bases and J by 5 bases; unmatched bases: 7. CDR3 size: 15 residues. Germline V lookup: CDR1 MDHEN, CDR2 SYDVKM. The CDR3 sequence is CASSGRTGGAYGYTF. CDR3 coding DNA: TGTGCCAGCAGTGGTCGGACAGGGGGCGCTTATGGCTACACCTTC.

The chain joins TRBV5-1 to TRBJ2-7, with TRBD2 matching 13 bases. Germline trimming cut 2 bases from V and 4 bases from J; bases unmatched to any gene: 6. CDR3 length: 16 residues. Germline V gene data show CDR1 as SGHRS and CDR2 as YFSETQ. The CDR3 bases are TGCGCCAGCAGCTTTGGCCCGACTAGCGGGGGGTACGAGCAGTACTTC. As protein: CASSFGPTSGGYEQYF.

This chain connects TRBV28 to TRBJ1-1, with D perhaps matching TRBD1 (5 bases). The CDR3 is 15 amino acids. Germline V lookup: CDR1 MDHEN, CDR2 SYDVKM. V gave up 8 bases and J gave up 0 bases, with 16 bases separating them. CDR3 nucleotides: TGTGCCAGCGGGGGAGGGCCTTCACTGAACACTGAAGCTTTCTTT. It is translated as CASGGGPSLNTEAFF.

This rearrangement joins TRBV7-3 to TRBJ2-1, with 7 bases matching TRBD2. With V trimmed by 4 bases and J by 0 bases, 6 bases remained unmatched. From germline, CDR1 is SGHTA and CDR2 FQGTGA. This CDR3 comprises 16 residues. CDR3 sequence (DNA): TGTGCCAGCAGCTCCGAAGCGGGAAACTCCTACAATGAGCAGTTCTTC. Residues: CASSSEAGNSYNEQFF.

The CDR3 DNA reads as TGTGCCAGCAGTTTCGGACAGACCCGGAACACTGAAGCTTTCTTT. Protein product: CASSFGQTRNTEAFF. The chain carries TRBV11-2 and TRBJ1-1, with D perhaps matching TRBD1 (6 bases). CDR3 length: 15 residues. V was clipped by 6 bases and J by 1 base, with 15 bases between them. Germline loops: CDR1 SGHAT, CDR2 FQNNGV. Variable domain in full (rest from reference TRBV11-2 and TRBJ1-1): EAGVAQSPRYKIIEKRQSVAFWCNPISGHATLYWYQQILGQGPKLLIQFQNNGVVDDSQLPKDRFSAERLKGVDSTLKIQPAKLEDSAVYLCASSFGQTRNTEAFFGQGTRLTVV.

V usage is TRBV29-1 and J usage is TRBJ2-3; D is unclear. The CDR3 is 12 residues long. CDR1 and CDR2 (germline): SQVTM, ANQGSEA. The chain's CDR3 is CTTVGGTDTQYF. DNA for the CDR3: TGCACCACGGTGGGCGGCACAGATACGCAGTATTTT.

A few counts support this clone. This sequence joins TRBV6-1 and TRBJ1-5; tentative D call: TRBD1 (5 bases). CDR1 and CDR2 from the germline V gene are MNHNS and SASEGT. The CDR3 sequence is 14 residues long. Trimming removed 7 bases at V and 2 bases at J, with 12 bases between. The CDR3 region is CASTQWGGNQPQHF. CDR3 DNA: TGTGCCAGCACCCAATGGGGGGGCAATCAGCCCCAGCATTTT.

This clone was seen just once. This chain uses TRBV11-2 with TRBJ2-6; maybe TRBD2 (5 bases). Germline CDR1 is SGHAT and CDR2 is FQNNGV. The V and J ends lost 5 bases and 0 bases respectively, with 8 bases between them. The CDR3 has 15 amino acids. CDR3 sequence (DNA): TGTGCCAGCAGCCCGAGCGGCTCTGGGGCCAACGTCCTGACTTTC. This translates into CASSPSGSGANVLTF.

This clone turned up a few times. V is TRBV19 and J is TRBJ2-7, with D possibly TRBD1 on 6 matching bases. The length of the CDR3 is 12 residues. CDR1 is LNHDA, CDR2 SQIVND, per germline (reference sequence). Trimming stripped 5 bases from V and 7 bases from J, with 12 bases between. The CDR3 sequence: CASSGTGNEQYF. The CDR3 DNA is TGTGCCAGTAGTGGTACAGGGAATGAGCAGTACTTC.

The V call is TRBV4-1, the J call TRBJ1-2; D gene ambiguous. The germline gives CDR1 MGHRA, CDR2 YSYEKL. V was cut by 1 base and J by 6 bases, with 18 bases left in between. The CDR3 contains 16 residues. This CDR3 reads CASSQVMQATYDGYTF. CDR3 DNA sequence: TGCGCCAGCAGCCAAGTGATGCAGGCAACTTATGATGGCTACACCTTC.

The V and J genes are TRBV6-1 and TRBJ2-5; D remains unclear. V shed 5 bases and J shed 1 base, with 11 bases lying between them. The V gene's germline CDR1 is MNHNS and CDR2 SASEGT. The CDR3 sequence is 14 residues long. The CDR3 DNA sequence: TGTGCCAGCAGTCGTGATTGGGCCCAAGAGACCCAGTACTTC. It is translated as CASSRDWAQETQYF.

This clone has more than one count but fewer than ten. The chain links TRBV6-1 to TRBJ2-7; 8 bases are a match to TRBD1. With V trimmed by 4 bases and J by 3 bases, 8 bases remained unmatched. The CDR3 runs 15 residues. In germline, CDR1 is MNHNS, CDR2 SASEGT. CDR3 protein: CASSVTGANHYEQYF. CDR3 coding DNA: TGTGCCAGCAGTGTGACAGGGGCGAACCACTACGAGCAGTACTTC.

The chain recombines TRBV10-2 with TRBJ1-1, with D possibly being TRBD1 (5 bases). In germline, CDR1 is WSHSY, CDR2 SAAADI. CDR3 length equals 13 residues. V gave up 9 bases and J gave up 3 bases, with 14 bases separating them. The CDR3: CARWGGEHTEAFF. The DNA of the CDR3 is TGCGCCAGGTGGGGGGGGGAGCACACTGAAGCTTTCTTT.

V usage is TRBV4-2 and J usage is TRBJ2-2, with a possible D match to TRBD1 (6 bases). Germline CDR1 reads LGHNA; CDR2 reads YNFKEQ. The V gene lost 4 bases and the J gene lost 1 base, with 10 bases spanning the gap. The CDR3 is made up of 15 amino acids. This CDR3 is CASSPTGRNTGELFF. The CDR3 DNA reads TGTGCCAGCAGCCCGACAGGACGGAACACCGGGGAGCTGTTTTTT.

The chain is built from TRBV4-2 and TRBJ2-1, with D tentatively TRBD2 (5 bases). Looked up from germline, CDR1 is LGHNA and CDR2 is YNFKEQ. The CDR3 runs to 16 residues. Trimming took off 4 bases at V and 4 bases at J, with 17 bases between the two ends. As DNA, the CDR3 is TGTGCCAGCAGCCTCGCTAGCTCGTCCCAATACAATGAGCAGTTCTTC. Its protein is CASSLASSSQYNEQFF.

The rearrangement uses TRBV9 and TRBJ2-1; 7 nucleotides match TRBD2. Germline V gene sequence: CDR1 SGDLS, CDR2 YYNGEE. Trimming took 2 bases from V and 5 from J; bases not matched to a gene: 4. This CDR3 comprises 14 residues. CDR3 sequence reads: CASSVRDYNNEQFF. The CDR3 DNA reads TGTGCCAGCAGCGTCCGGGACTACAACAATGAGCAGTTCTTC. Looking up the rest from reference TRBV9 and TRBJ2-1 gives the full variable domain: DSGVTQTPKHLITATGQRVTLRCSPRSGDLSVYWYQQSLDQGLQFLIQYYNGEERAKGNILERFSAQQFPDLHSELNLSSLELGDSALYFCASSVRDYNNEQFFGPGTRLTVL.